The 27 T cell receptor beta chains below come from one sample, sequenced in a study of T cell changes during pregnancy in multiple sclerosis. Profiled with immunoSEQ multiplex PCR; TCRdb holds only in-frame clones, not every one. The profile shows about 46,000 clones, approximately 90% of them singletons. Sequenced here: CD8+ T cells from peripheral blood mononuclear cells, sampled in the second trimester of pregnancy. The receptor source for this set is a female donor with multiple sclerosis, enrolled in a pregnancy study.

The V call is TRBV19, the J call TRBJ1-1, with TRBD1 as a possible D gene (5 bases). The germline V gene has CDR1 LNHDA and CDR2 SQIVND (reference sequence). V dropped 3 bases and J dropped 1 base, with 12 bases sitting between them. This CDR3 comprises 15 residues. The CDR3 nucleotides are TGTGCCAGTAGTATTCTTCACGGGGGGAACACTGAAGCTTTCTTT. Its protein product is CASSILHGGNTEAFF. Full variable domain (missing parts from reference TRBV19 and TRBJ1-1): DGGITQSPKYLFRKEGQNVTLSCEQNLNHDAMYWYRQDPGQGLRLIYYSQIVNDFQKGDIAEGYSVSREKKESFPLTVTSAQKNPTAFYLCASSILHGGNTEAFFGQGTRLTVV.

The gene calls are TRBV4-2 and TRBJ2-1; 9 nucleotides agree with TRBD1. Per the germline V gene, CDR1 is LGHNA and CDR2 is YNFKEQ. V gave up 4 bases and J gave up 7 bases; unmatched junction bases: 11. The CDR3 is 16 amino acids. This chain's CDR3 is CASSPGWGQGGNEQFF. CDR3 bases: TGTGCCAGCAGCCCCGGCTGGGGACAGGGAGGTAATGAGCAGTTCTTC.

The rearrangement uses TRBV19 and TRBJ2-4; D is unresolved. This CDR3 is built from 11 residues. The germline V and J ends were trimmed by 4 bases and 8 bases, with 6 bases remaining between them. The germline V gene encodes CDR1 LNHDA and CDR2 SQIVND (reference sequence). The CDR3 sequence is CASSNLDIQYF. In DNA form, the CDR3 reads TGTGCCAGTAGTAATTTAGACATTCAGTACTTC. The full variable domain, in which reference TRBV19 and TRBJ2-4 provide the parts outside the CDR3, is DGGITQSPKYLFRKEGQNVTLSCEQNLNHDAMYWYRQDPGQGLRLIYYSQIVNDFQKGDIAEGYSVSREKKESFPLTVTSAQKNPTAFYLCASSNLDIQYFGAGTRLSVL.

The chain combines TRBV18 with TRBJ1-4; 7 bases align to TRBD1. V was pared by 2 bases and J by 7 bases, with 13 bases of the junction left unmatched. The CDR3 is made up of 17 amino acids. CDR1 and CDR2 from the germline V gene are KGHSH and LQKENI. CDR3 nucleotides: TGTGCCAGCTCACCAAGCTCTTTCACAGGGGCTCCTGAAAAACTGTTTTTT. Protein: CASSPSSFTGAPEKLFF.

The CDR3 region is CASSLVLGVWETQYF. The CDR3 DNA reads TGTGCCAGCAGCTTAGTTCTCGGGGTATGGGAGACCCAGTACTTC. The J gene is TRBJ2-5, the V gene TRBV7-2, with a possible D match to TRBD2 (5 bases). The germline V gene has CDR1 SGHTA and CDR2 FQGNSA. This CDR3 region has 15 residues. V was cut by 1 base and J by 5 bases, with 14 bases left in between. Supplemented by reference TRBV7-2 and TRBJ2-5, the full variable domain reads GAGVSQSPSNKVTEKGKDVELRCDPISGHTALYWYRQSLGQGLEFLIYFQGNSAPDKSGLPSDRFSAERTGGSVSTLTIQRTQQEDSAVYLCASSLVLGVWETQYFGPGTRLLVL.

In this sample, this clone turned up once. The chain joins TRBV9 to TRBJ1-3; D remains ambiguous. This CDR3 comprises 11 residues. V was clipped by 3 bases and J by 7 bases, with 5 bases between them. The germline V gene encodes CDR1 SGDLS and CDR2 YYNGEE. DNA for the CDR3: TGTGCCAGCAGCGACGGGAACACCATATATTTT. Translating it yields CASSDGNTIYF.

In DNA, the CDR3 is TGTGCCAGCAGCCCTCAGGAGGGTAGTAACTACGAGCAGTACTTC. Protein product: CASSPQEGSNYEQYF. The chain couples TRBV14 to TRBJ2-7, with D possibly being TRBD2 (6 bases). Trimming left V 4 bases short and J 3 bases short, with 16 bases between. The CDR3 spans 15 residues. Germline V gene sequence: CDR1 SGHDN, CDR2 FVKESK.

This rearrangement joins TRBV27 to TRBJ2-7; weak D call: TRBD1 (5 bases). V lost 4 bases, J lost 6 bases, and 10 bases lay in between. Per the germline V gene, CDR1 is MNHEY and CDR2 is SMNVEV (reference sequence). This CDR3 spans 12 amino acids. CDR3 nucleotides: TGTGCCAGCAGTTATCCAGGGTCCGAGCAGTACTTC. Encoded protein: CASSYPGSEQYF.

This chain connects TRBV6-1 to TRBJ1-1; a weak D match, TRBD1 (5 bases). V was pared by 2 bases and J by 5 bases, with 15 bases between. This CDR3 spans 15 amino acids. Germline V CDR1 and CDR2: MNHNS, SASEGT. CDR3 in amino acids: CASSERWGGGTEAFF. Here the CDR3 DNA reads TGTGCCAGCAGTGAAAGATGGGGGGGTGGGACTGAAGCTTTCTTT.

This chain joins TRBV11-2 and TRBJ2-1; D might be TRBD2 (5 bases). V was clipped by 2 bases and J by 5 bases, with 16 bases between them. From germline, CDR1 is SGHAT and CDR2 FQNNGV. The CDR3 is made up of 16 amino acids. The CDR3, as DNA: TGTGCCAGCAGCTTAAGTCGGGGTAGTATGGACAATGAGCAGTTCTTC. Translation gives CASSLSRGSMDNEQFF.

This clone is a singleton in its sample. The rearrangement links TRBV25-1 to TRBJ2-2; perhaps TRBD1 as D (8 bases). Germline V CDR1 and CDR2: MGHDK, SYGVNS. The CDR3 has 16 residues. With 3 bases removed from V and 7 bases from J, the gap between germline ends came to 18 bases. This chain's CDR3 is CASSDGQGGTNGELFF. CDR3 sequence (DNA): TGTGCCAGCAGTGACGGACAGGGAGGGACCAACGGGGAGCTGTTTTTT.

The V gene is TRBV9, the J gene TRBJ1-1; maybe TRBD1 (5 bases). V lost 0 bases and J 5 bases, leaving 14 bases between the germline ends. Germline V gene lookup returns CDR1 SGDLS and CDR2 YYNGEE. The CDR3 runs 15 residues. The CDR3 region has the DNA TGTGCCAGCAGCGTAGTAGGTGCGGGGGAAACTGAAGCTTTCTTT. It specifies CASSVVGAGETEAFF.

The chain carries TRBV11-2 and TRBJ2-7, with D perhaps matching TRBD2 (5 bases). Germline CDR1 reads SGHAT; CDR2 reads FQNNGV. V was shortened by 0 bases and J by 2 bases, with 8 bases between the two germline ends. This CDR3 is 14 amino acids long. The CDR3 DNA is TGTGCCAGCAGCTTAGATCGGGGAACCTACGAGCAGTACTTC. It is translated as CASSLDRGTYEQYF.

This chain uses TRBV9 with TRBJ1-4; D is perhaps TRBD1 (6 bases). CDR1 and CDR2 (germline): SGDLS, YYNGEE. The CDR3 has 15 amino acids. V lost 3 bases, J lost 7 bases, and 16 bases lay in between. The CDR3 spells CASSGGGGGGEKLFF. The CDR3 DNA reads as TGTGCCAGCAGCGGTGGAGGGGGGGGAGGTGAAAAACTGTTTTTT.

The chain couples TRBV10-3 to TRBJ1-1; TRBD1 is a possible D gene (6 bases). CDR1 and CDR2 (germline): ENHRY, SYGVKD. The CDR3 contains 15 residues. Deletions cut 5 bases from V and 0 bases from J, with 13 bases between. CDR3 amino acids: CAISTPAGVNTEAFF. Written as DNA, the CDR3 is TGTGCCATCAGTACCCCAGCAGGGGTGAACACTGAAGCTTTCTTT.

This clone was observed once. The J gene is TRBJ2-3, the V gene TRBV7-7; tentatively, D is TRBD2 (5 bases). Germline loops: CDR1 SSHAT, CDR2 FNYEAQ (reference sequence). This CDR3 spans 11 amino acids. V lost 7 bases and J 10 bases, leaving 12 bases between the germline ends. For the CDR3, the DNA is TGTGCCAGCAAGCCCCCGCGGGCGCAGTATTTT. Residues: CASKPPRAQYF. The complete variable domain, with remaining parts taken from reference TRBV7-7 and TRBJ2-3, reads GAGVSQSPRYKVTKRGQDVTLRCDPISSHATLYWYQQALGQGPEFLTYFNYEAQPDKSGLPSDRFSAERPEGSISTLTIQRTEQRDSAMYRCASKPPRAQYFGPGTRLTVL.

J is TRBJ1-1 and V is TRBV11-2; TRBD1 matches at 9 bases. The germline gives CDR1 SGHAT, CDR2 FQNNGV. The CDR3 contains 13 residues. V lost 4 bases to trimming and J lost 5 bases; unmatched junction nucleotides: 2. Here the CDR3 DNA reads TGTGCCAGCAGCTCGGGGACAGGGACTGAAGCTTTCTTT. Amino acid sequence: CASSSGTGTEAFF.

The rearrangement uses TRBV7-3 and TRBJ2-2; TRBD1 matches at 9 bases. The CDR3 contains 17 residues. The germline V gene encodes CDR1 SGHTA and CDR2 FQGTGA. J was trimmed by 5 bases and V by 0 bases; bases with no gene match: 7. The CDR3 loop is CASSLTLTGGRTGELFF. The CDR3 nucleotides read TGTGCCAGCAGCTTAACGTTAACAGGGGGCAGGACCGGGGAGCTGTTTTTT. The complete variable domain, with remaining parts taken from reference TRBV7-3 and TRBJ2-2, reads GAGVSQTPSNKVTEKGKYVELRCDPISGHTALYWYRQSLGQGPEFLIYFQGTGAADDSGLPNDRFFAVRPEGSVSTLKIQRTERGDSAVYLCASSLTLTGGRTGELFFGEGSRLTVL.

The chain joins TRBV9 to TRBJ2-3; D unresolved. Germline CDR1 SGDLS, CDR2 YYNGEE. This CDR3 region has 12 residues. The V and J ends lost 0 bases and 6 bases respectively, with 5 bases between them. CDR3 nucleotide sequence: TGTGCCAGCAGCGTAGTCGGGGATACGCAGTATTTT. This codes for CASSVVGDTQYF.

V usage is TRBV6-4 and J usage is TRBJ2-3; TRBD2 agrees at 7 bases. V trimming: 8 bases; J trimming: 2 bases; junction bases outside the gene matches: 7. Germline V lookup: CDR1 MRHNA, CDR2 SNTAGT. This CDR3 has 14 residues. For the CDR3, the DNA is TGTGCCAGCCGGAGTCGGGGGGACACAGATACGCAGTATTTT. Translated: CASRSRGDTDTQYF.

This chain joins TRBV6-5 and TRBJ2-7, with 7 bases lining up with TRBD1. Germline trimming cut 2 bases from V and 4 bases from J; bases unmatched to any gene: 11. Germline values: CDR1 MNHEY, CDR2 SVGAGI. The CDR3 consists of 16 residues. Here the CDR3 DNA reads TGTGCCAGCAGTTACGCCGGGACAGTTAGGCAGTACGAGCAGTACTTC. This translates into CASSYAGTVRQYEQYF.

The rearrangement joins TRBV9 to TRBJ1-5; 9 nucleotides match TRBD1. The CDR3 loop spans 15 amino acids. The junction had 6 bases not matched to a gene; V was cut back by 3 bases and J by 5 bases. Germline V gene sequence: CDR1 SGDLS, CDR2 YYNGEE. In DNA form, the CDR3 reads TGTGCCAGCAGCGCGGGACAGGGTGGGGATCAGCCCCAGCATTTT. Protein: CASSAGQGGDQPQHF.

The chain links TRBV6-1 to TRBJ1-2; D unresolved. There are 13 residues in the CDR3. Trimming took 11 bases from V and 5 from J, leaving 18 bases between them. The germline gives CDR1 MNHNS, CDR2 SASEGT. The CDR3 protein is CAPHEEGRYGYTF. CDR3 bases: TGTGCCCCCCACGAGGAGGGCCGATATGGCTACACCTTC.

The CDR3 region has the DNA TGTGCCAGCAGTGAATTTAGGACTAGCTCCTCCCAGGGGACCCAGTACTTC. Its translation: CASSEFRTSSSQGTQYF. This chain links TRBV6-1 with TRBJ2-5, with 8 bases identical to TRBD2. The germline V gene encodes CDR1 MNHNS and CDR2 SASEGT. The CDR3 extends over 17 amino acids. J gave up 7 bases and V 2 bases, and 15 bases lay outside the gene matches.

Written as DNA, the CDR3 is TGTGCCAGCAGCCCCACCCAGGGGGCAATCGAGCAGTACTTC. Encoded protein: CASSPTQGAIEQYF. The rearrangement joins TRBV7-9 to TRBJ2-7; 8 bases agree with TRBD1. This CDR3 is 14 amino acids long. The junction had 9 bases not matched to a gene; V was cut back by 5 bases and J by 6 bases. Germline CDR1 reads SEHNR; CDR2 reads FQNEAQ (reference sequence).

The chain uses TRBV19 and TRBJ2-7; perhaps TRBD1 as D (5 bases). Trimming removed 5 bases at V and 3 bases at J, with 14 bases between. Germline V CDR1 and CDR2: LNHDA, SQIVND (reference sequence). This CDR3 has 14 amino acids. The CDR3 DNA reads as TGTGCCAGTAGTTTTACAGGAGAAGGCTACGAGCAGTACTTC. As protein: CASSFTGEGYEQYF. The full variable domain, rest sourced from reference TRBV19 and TRBJ2-7, is DGGITQSPKYLFRKEGQNVTLSCEQNLNHDAMYWYRQDPGQGLRLIYYSQIVNDFQKGDIAEGYSVSREKKESFPLTVTSAQKNPTAFYLCASSFTGEGYEQYFGPGTRLTVT.

Notes on this clone: The junction differs from germline at one of its ends, possibly a read error. The J gene is TRBJ1-2, the V gene TRBV15; 11 nucleotides line up with TRBD1. This CDR3 has 17 amino acids. Germline-derived CDR1 and CDR2 are LNHNV and YYDKDF (reference sequence). Here the CDR3 DNA reads TGTGCCACCAGCAGCATCAAAGGGACAGGGGGAACCCATGGCCACACCTTC. Its translation is CATSSIKGTGGTHGHTF.